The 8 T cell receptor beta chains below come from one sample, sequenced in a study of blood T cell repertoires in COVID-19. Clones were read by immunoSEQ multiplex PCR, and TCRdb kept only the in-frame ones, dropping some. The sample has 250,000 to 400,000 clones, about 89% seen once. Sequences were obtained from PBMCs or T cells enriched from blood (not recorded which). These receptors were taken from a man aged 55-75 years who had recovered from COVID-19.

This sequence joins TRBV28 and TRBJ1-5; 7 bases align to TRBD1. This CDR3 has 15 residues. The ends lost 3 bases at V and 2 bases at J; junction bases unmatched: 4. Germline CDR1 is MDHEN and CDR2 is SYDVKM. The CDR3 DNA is TGTGCCAGCAGTTTCAGGGGGGCCGGCAATCAGCCCCAGCATTTT. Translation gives CASSFRGAGNQPQHF.

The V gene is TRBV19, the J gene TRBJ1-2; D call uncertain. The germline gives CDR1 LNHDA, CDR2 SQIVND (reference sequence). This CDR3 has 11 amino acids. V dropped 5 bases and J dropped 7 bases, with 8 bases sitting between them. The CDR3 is CASSGYSGYTF. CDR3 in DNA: TGTGCCAGTAGTGGTTATAGTGGCTACACCTTC.

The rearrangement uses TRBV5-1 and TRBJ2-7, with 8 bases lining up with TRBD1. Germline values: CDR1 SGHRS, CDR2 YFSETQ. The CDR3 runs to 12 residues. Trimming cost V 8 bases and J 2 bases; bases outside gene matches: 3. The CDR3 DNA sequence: TGCGCCAGTAGACAGGGGACCTACGAGCAGTACTTC. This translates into CASRQGTYEQYF. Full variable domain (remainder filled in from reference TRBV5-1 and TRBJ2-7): KAGVTQTPRYLIKTRGQQVTLSCSPISGHRSVSWYQQTPGQGLQFLFEYFSETQRNKGNFPGRFSGRQFSNSRSEMNVSTLELGDSALYLCASRQGTYEQYFGPGTRLTVT.

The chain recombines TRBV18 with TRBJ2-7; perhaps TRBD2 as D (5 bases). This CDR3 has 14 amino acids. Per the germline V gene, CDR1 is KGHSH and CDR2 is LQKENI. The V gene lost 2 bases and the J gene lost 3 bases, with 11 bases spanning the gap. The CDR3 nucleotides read TGTGCCAGCTCACCAACCAGGACTTTCTACGAGCAGTACTTC. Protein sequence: CASSPTRTFYEQYF.

CDR3: CASSVGTGSSYEQYF. The CDR3 DNA follows: TGTGCCAGCAGCGTCGGGACAGGGTCCTCCTACGAGCAGTACTTC. The chain couples TRBV9 to TRBJ2-7; 9 nucleotides match TRBD1. V trimming: 2 bases; J trimming: 0 bases; junction bases outside the gene matches: 3. Looked up from germline, CDR1 is SGDLS and CDR2 is YYNGEE. This CDR3 comprises 15 residues.

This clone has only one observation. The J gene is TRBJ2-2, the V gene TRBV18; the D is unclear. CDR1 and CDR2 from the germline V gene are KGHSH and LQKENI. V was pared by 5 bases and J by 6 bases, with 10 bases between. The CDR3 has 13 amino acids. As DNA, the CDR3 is TGTGCCAGCTCAGAACTTAGCTCCGGGGAGCTGTTTTTT. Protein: CASSELSSGELFF.

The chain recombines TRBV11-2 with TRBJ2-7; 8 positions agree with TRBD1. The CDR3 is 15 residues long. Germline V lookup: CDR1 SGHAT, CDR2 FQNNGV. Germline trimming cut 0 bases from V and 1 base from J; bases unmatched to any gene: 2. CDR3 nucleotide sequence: TGTGCCAGCAGCTTAGAAGACAGGGGTTCCTACGAGCAGTACTTC. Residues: CASSLEDRGSYEQYF.

The CDR3 DNA reads as TGCGCCAGCAGCTTCCAGGTTAGCACAGATACGCAGTATTTT. It codes for CASSFQVSTDTQYF. The chain couples TRBV5-1 to TRBJ2-3; D uncertain. This CDR3 comprises 14 residues. V lost 2 bases and J 0 bases, leaving 7 bases between the germline ends. The germline CDR1 and CDR2 sequences are SGHRS and YFSETQ.